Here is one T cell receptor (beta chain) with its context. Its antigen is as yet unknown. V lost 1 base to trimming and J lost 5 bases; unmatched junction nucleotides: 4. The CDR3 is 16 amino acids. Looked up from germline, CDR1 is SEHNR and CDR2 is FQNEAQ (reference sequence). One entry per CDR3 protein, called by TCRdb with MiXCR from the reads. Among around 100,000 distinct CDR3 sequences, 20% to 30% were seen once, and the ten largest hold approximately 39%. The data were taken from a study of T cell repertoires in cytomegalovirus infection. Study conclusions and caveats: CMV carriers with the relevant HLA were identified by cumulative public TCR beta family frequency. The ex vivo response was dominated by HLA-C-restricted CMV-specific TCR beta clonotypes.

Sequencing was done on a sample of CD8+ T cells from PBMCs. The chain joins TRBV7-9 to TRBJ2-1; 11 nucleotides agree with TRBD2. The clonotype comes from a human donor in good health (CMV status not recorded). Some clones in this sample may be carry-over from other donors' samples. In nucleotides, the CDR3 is TGTGCCAGCAGCTTAGGGTCTAGCGGGAGGCACAATGAGCAGTTCTTC. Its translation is CASSLGSSGRHNEQFF.